These T cell receptor beta chains were read from a single sample in a study of cytomegalovirus exposure and HLA in healthy donors. Only in-frame clones appear in the TCRdb table, and some are missing; sequencing was by immunoSEQ multiplex PCR. There are some 150,000 clones in the sample; roughly 80% occur only once, and 1.5% to 2% lies in the top ten. Sequencing was done on a sample of PBMCs. All receptors come from a woman in her 40s in good health and CMV-seronegative. Each CDR3 is given with its conserved first and last residue. A D gene is named only where the DNA matches it firmly. Where a row states a size, it is once, few, many or the class of an expanded clone; other rows omit it.

TRBJ1-1 | 11 | . | . | TRBV2 | TGTGCCAGCTATAAAAACACTGAAGCTTTCTTT | CASYKNTEAFF
TRBJ2-5 | 11 | . | . | TRBV20-1 | TGCAGTGCTGCGGCTGGGGAGACCCAGTACTTC | CSAAAGETQYF
TRBJ1-4 | 13 | . | . | TRBV6-1 | TGTGCCAGCAGTGAAGTCCAGGATGAAAAACTGTTTTTT | CASSEVQDEKLFF
TRBJ2-7 | 13 | . | TRBD2 | TRBV29-1 | TGCAGCGTGTCCTCTAGCGGGAGCACCGAGCAGTACTTC | CSVSSSGSTEQYF
TRBJ1-4 | 15 | . | . | TRBV5-4 | TGTGCCAGCAGCTTGGTCTCTTCGGGGGGGGAAAAACTGTTTTTT | CASSLVSSGGEKLFF
TRBJ2-5 | 13 | . | TRBD1 | TRBV5-4 | TGTGCCAGCAGCAGCGACAGGGGAGAGACCCAGTACTTC | CASSSDRGETQYF
TRBJ1-6 | 16 | . | . | TRBV14 | TGTGCCAGCAGCCAGTGGCCGGGCCCGGGGAATTCACCCCTCCACTTT | CASSQWPGPGNSPLHF
TRBJ2-5 | 17 | . | TRBD1 | TRBV7-9 | TGTTCCAGCAGCTTAGCTGCCGGGACAGGGTTTCAAGAGACCCAGTACTTC | CSSSLAAGTGFQETQYF
TRBJ1-3 | 15 | . | . | TRBV6-5 | TGTGCCAGCAGTGGGAGAGACACCCCTGGAAACACCATATATTTT | CASSGRDTPGNTIYF
TRBJ1-5 | 14 | . | . | TRBV5-6 | TGTGCCAGCAGCTTGGAGGGGGTCAATCAGCCCCAGCATTTT | CASSLEGVNQPQHF
TRBJ1-4 | 13 | . | . | TRBV30 | TGTGCCTGGATTGCCAGGGGAAGGGAAAAACTGTTTTTT | CAWIARGREKLFF
TRBJ2-7 | 18 | . | TRBD2 | TRBV13 | TGTGCCAGCAGCCCGCGATACTCCGGGAGGAATACTACCTACGAGCAGTACTTC | CASSPRYSGRNTTYEQYF
TRBJ2-1 | 14 | . | TRBD2 | TRBV6-5 | TGTGCCAGCAGTATAGGACTAGCTTACAATGAGCAGTTCTTC | CASSIGLAYNEQFF
TRBJ2-6 | 14 | . | . | TRBV29-1 | TGCAGCGCTTCTGGAGACTCTGGGGCCAACGTCCTGACTTTC | CSASGDSGANVLTF
TRBJ1-5 | 13 | few | . | TRBV6-5 | TGTGCCAGCTCCCCAACGGGGGGCCAGCCCCAGCATTTT | CASSPTGGQPQHF
TRBJ2-1 | 19 | . | TRBD2 | TRBV28 | TGTGCCAGCAGTGAGGGGACTAGCGGGGCCGAGAGCTCCTACAATGAGCAGTTCTTC | CASSEGTSGAESSYNEQFF
TRBJ2-5 | 15 | . | . | TRBV15 | TGTGCCACCAGCAGAGAATATGCTGGGGGGGAGACCCAGTACTTC | CATSREYAGGETQYF
TRBJ2-7 | 14 | . | TRBD1 | TRBV5-4 | TGTGCCAGCAGCCCAGGGGACAGAGTCTACGAGCAGTACTTC | CASSPGDRVYEQYF
TRBJ2-5 | 14 | . | TRBD1 | TRBV18 | TGTGCCAGCTCACCCCAGCGGACAGGGGAGACCCAGTACTTC | CASSPQRTGETQYF
TRBJ2-3 | 15 | . | TRBD2 | TRBV19 | TGTGCCAGTAGAGAGCGGGGGGGAAGCACAGATACGCAGTATTTT | CASRERGGSTDTQYF
TRBJ1-4 | 15 | . | TRBD1 | TRBV30 | TGTGCCTGGAGTTACCGGGACAGGGGGCACGAAAAACTGTTTTTT | CAWSYRDRGHEKLFF
TRBJ2-7 | 13 | once | . | TRBV5-1 | TGCGCCAGCAGGCGGAGTGGGTTTGGCGAGCAGTACTTC | CASRRSGFGEQYF
TRBJ2-5 | 14 | . | TRBD2 | TRBV9 | TGTGCCAGCAGCCCCGGACTAGCGGAAGAGACCCAGTACTTC | CASSPGLAEETQYF
TRBJ2-5 | 11 | . | . | TRBV2 | TGTGCCAGCAGTGAAGCTGGAGGGCAGTACTTC | CASSEAGGQYF
TRBJ2-1 | 13 | . | . | TRBV7-8 | TGTGCCACCCTGGAGGGTTTCGACAATGAGCAGTTCTTC | CATLEGFDNEQFF
TRBJ2-5 | 12 | . | . | TRBV18 | TGTGCCAGCTCACCACGCGAAGAGACCCAGTACTTC | CASSPREETQYF
TRBJ1-6 | 15 | . | TRBD1 | TRBV5-1 | TGCGCCAGCAGCTTGGGGACAGGGAATAATTCACCCCTCCACTTT | CASSLGTGNNSPLHF